This is a list of T cell receptor beta chains from one sample in a study of T cell changes during pregnancy in multiple sclerosis. Clones were sequenced by immunoSEQ multiplex PCR, and TCRdb holds only the in-frame ones, with some missing. The sample yields some 64,000 clones, roughly 91% seen once. This specimen was peripheral blood, taken in the second trimester of pregnancy. The source is a female donor in good health, enrolled as a control in a pregnancy study. The conserved cysteine and the conserved F or W are not part of the CDR3 here. The D gene is left open where the match is weak.

d_call	v_call	cdr3_aa
TRBD1	TRBV7-8	ASSLRRTGFPYEQY
.	TRBV5-1	ASSRTANEKLF
.	TRBV9	ASSVGLNNEQF
TRBD2	TRBV9	ASSKGLASTDTQY
TRBD2	TRBV5-4	ASSSTGGASGPDTQY
TRBD1	TRBV27	ASSTRTGSSEAF
TRBD1	TRBV27	ASADRGDNQPQH
TRBD1	TRBV10-3	AIRSGTGYGYT
.	TRBV30	AWGGRAEAF
.	TRBV6-5	ASRLMGSSTDTQY
.	TRBV27	ATWTVMNTEAF
.	TRBV6-4	ASSDSGRVHGELF
.	TRBV18	ASSPLGGRNQPQH
.	TRBV9	ASSVEDLNTEAF
.	TRBV7-2	ASSLDGTYTEAF
TRBD1	TRBV7-9	ASSAGQGPHNQPQH
TRBD2	TRBV6-1	ASSDRGVRTRNLGELF
.	TRBV14	ASSQDTGPNTEAF
.	TRBV6-1	ASGLLSGSNGYT
TRBD1	TRBV7-9	ASSPHPLDREGDTQY
TRBD2	TRBV4-2	ASSQDGLAGGQETQY
.	TRBV27	ASSTHRDEQY
TRBD1	TRBV25-1	ASSEWGTGGLDTEAF
TRBD1	TRBV19	ASSIAGGSEQY
TRBD1	TRBV6-5	ASSRGQGDFNEQF
.	TRBV28	ASLASGLHTDTQY
.	TRBV5-4	ASSPGVGALDEQF
TRBD2	TRBV28	ASSPGLAVLAKNIQY
.	TRBV13	ASSFRRRGGGYGYT
TRBD1	TRBV2	ASRGQPSRGPYNEQF
.	TRBV6-1	ASLDMGLGGELF
.	TRBV15	ATSIGEIYGYT
TRBD2	TRBV5-1	ASSSGTSGGVPGTDTQY
TRBD1	TRBV12-5	ASGLDDNWTGVGYT
.	TRBV6-1	ASSEMGQSNEQF
TRBD2	TRBV29-1	SVDPTSGGTNTGELF
.	TRBV19	ASSASGRSGANVLT
TRBD1	TRBV15	ATAGQGPTGELF
TRBD2	TRBV11-3	ASSLGPAGGTDTQY
TRBD1	TRBV18	ASSPEGDRYQPQH
.	TRBV19	ASSQFDEQF
TRBD1	TRBV7-3	ASSPGQGAVGEQY
.	TRBV5-1	ASSNTQGLQETQY
.	TRBV13	ASSSLRGQHSYEQY
TRBD2	TRBV5-1	ASSTPTSGSTRSEQY
.	TRBV6-6	ASSQGGILTEQY
.	TRBV29-1	SVLANEQF
.	TRBV18	ASSPMGGGEIQY
.	TRBV7-9	ASSLASGVNEKLF
TRBD1	TRBV2	ASSDTGQENNEQF
.	TRBV19	ASSKEEGGDGYT